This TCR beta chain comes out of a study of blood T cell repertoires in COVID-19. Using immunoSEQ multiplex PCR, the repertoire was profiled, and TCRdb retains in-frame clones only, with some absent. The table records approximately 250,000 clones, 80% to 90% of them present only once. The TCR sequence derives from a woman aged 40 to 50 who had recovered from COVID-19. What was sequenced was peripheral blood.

Here the CDR3 reads CASSFGLADHEQYF. The CDR3 DNA reads TGCGCCAGCAGCTTTGGACTAGCGGACCACGAGCAGTACTTC. The genes are TRBV5-1 and TRBJ2-7, with TRBD2 matching over 10 bases. With 2 bases clipped from V and 5 bases from J, the junction kept 4 bases outside the gene matches. The CDR3 length is 14 residues. Per germline, CDR1 SGHRS and CDR2 YFSETQ.